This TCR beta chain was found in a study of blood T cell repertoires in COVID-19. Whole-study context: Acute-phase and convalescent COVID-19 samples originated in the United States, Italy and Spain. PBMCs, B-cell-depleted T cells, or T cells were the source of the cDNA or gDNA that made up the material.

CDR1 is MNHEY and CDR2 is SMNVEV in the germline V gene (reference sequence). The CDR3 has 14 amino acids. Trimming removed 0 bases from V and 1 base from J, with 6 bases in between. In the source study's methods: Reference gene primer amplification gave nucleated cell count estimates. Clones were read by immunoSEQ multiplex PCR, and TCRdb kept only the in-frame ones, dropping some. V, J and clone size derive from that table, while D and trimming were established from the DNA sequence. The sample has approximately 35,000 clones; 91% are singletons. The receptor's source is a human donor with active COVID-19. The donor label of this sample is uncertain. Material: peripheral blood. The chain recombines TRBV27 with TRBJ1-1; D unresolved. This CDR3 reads CASSLSGRNTEAFF. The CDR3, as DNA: TGTGCCAGCAGTTTATCGGGGAGGAACACTGAAGCTTTCTTT.